The table lists the clone carrying this TCR beta chain with a few counts. As yet, its antigen is unknown. Given a much more abundant clone one base away, this may be a read error. The data stem from a study of T cells in Graves' hyperthyroidism and ophthalmopathy. The V gene's germline CDR1 is SGHRS and CDR2 YFSETQ. This CDR3 contains 14 residues. RNA transcripts served as the template for amplifying TCR beta CDR3 regions. An initial round of RT-PCR targeting the TCR CDR3 relied on the HTBI primer set. TCRdb called the multiplex PCR reads again in MiXCR, with one record for every CDR3 protein. The sample contains about 320,000 distinct CDR3 sequences, roughly 17% of which appear only once. Hyperthyroidism was newly diagnosed in patients aged 18 to 65 (duration under 2 months). Clinicians diagnosed patients from clinical symptoms, serum thyroxine and TRAb, thyroid ultrasound and orbital computed tomography.

General study findings and limits: Blood held most thyroid clonotypes expanded above 0.001 frequency. Ophthalmopathy onset followed model prediction by a median roughly 6 months.

This clonotype originated in a young man with Graves' hyperthyroidism. The chain links TRBV5-1 to TRBJ2-7; D not resolved. The sample was blood. CDR3 nucleotides: TGCGCCAGCGGCTTGGTCCAGGCACCCTACGAGCAGTACTTC. Its translation is CASGLVQAPYEQYF. The full variable domain, with the rest looked up from reference TRBV5-1 and TRBJ2-7, is KAGVTQTPRYLIKTRGQQVTLSCSPISGHRSVSWYQQTPGQGLQFLFEYFSETQRNKGNFPGRFSGRQFSNSRSEMNVSTLELGDSALYLCASGLVQAPYEQYFGPGTRLTVT.